These T cell receptor beta chains were read from a single sample in a study of memory CD4+ T cells and cytomegalovirus serostatus. Measured with immunoSEQ multiplex PCR; TCRdb has only the in-frame clones, and not every one. The table shows about 45,000 clones, with over 65% occurring only once. Sequences were obtained from memory CD4+ T cells from blood. The source is an adult in good health and CMV-seronegative. Each CDR3 is given with its conserved first and last residue. A D gene is named only where the DNA matches it firmly. Clone size is not always given. Where it is, it says once, few, many or a class for expanded clones.

D gene	clone size	V gene	J gene	CDR3 DNA	CDR3 protein
TRBD2	once	TRBV9	TRBJ2-5	TGTGCCAGCAGCGTAGGCGGGGGGCGAGACGAGACCCAGTACTTC	CASSVGGGRDETQYF
TRBD1	NA	TRBV18	TRBJ2-4	TGTGCCAGCTCACCACGGACAGGGGGCACGGTGACCAAAAACATTCAGTACTTC	CASSPRTGGTVTKNIQYF
NA	NA	TRBV18	TRBJ2-2	TGTGCCAGCTCAACTTCCGGGTCGAACACCGGGGAGCTGTTTTTT	CASSTSGSNTGELFF
NA	NA	TRBV4-1	TRBJ1-4	TGCGCCAGCAGCCCCAGTTTCGGGGGGACTAATGAAAAACTGTTTTTT	CASSPSFGGTNEKLFF
NA	few	TRBV2	TRBJ1-1	TGTGCCAGCAGTTACCGACTGGGGGCGACATTGAACACTGAAGCTTTCTTT	CASSYRLGATLNTEAFF
NA	NA	TRBV2	TRBJ2-7	TGTGCCAGCAGTGTAAGGGGGTCCGGATCCTACGAGCAGTACTTC	CASSVRGSGSYEQYF
NA	NA	TRBV7-8	TRBJ2-7	TGTGCCAGCAGCTTCGCCCCGGGTGCCGAGCAGTACTTC	CASSFAPGAEQYF
NA	NA	TRBV29-1	TRBJ1-2	TGCAGCGTTGCCCCGATGGGTGGGAATGGCTACACCTTC	CSVAPMGGNGYTF
TRBD2	NA	TRBV2	TRBJ2-4	TGTGCCAGCAGTGTAGCTAGCGGGTCCCTAGGGAACATTCAGTACTTC	CASSVASGSLGNIQYF
NA	NA	TRBV30	TRBJ2-5	TGTGCCTGGAGTCCAGGGGCGGCCCAAGAGACCCAGTACTTC	CAWSPGAAQETQYF
TRBD1	NA	TRBV11-1	TRBJ1-6	TGTGCCAGCAGCTTACCCAACAGGGGGGAAGGTTCACCCCTCCACTTT	CASSLPNRGEGSPLHF
TRBD2	NA	TRBV4-1	TRBJ2-5	TGCGCCAGCAGCCTGACCCTAGCGGGGGGCCTGTACCAAGAGACCCAGTACTTC	CASSLTLAGGLYQETQYF
NA	NA	TRBV9	TRBJ2-5	TGTGCCAGCAGCGTAGGTGGATTGGGAGAGACCCAGTACTTC	CASSVGGLGETQYF
NA	NA	TRBV5-4	TRBJ2-2	TGTGCCAGCAGCTTGGACTTCGGCCGGGCCAGCACCGGGGAGCTGTTTTTT	CASSLDFGRASTGELFF
TRBD1	NA	TRBV7-2	TRBJ1-2	TGTGCCAGCAGCACTCGTACAGGGGAGAACTATGGCTACACCTTC	CASSTRTGENYGYTF
NA	medium-sized	TRBV19	TRBJ1-1	TGTGCCAGTAGCAGGGACACCAAGAACACTGAAGCTTTCTTT	CASSRDTKNTEAFF
NA	NA	TRBV15	TRBJ2-5	TGTGCCACCAGCAGAGATCAGGGCAGGGAGACCCAGTACTTC	CATSRDQGRETQYF